These 5 T cell receptor beta chains came from one sample sequenced in a study of T-cell reconstitution after alpha-beta-depleted transplantation in children. Their cognate antigens are unknown. Preparation of the TCRbeta library was carried out with unique molecular identifiers. TCRdb re-analysed the PCR reads in MiXCR, keeping a single row per CDR3 protein. The sample lists about 300,000 distinct CDR3 sequences, 7.5% to 9% occurring once. Study observations and caveats: At one year after transplant, newly produced T cells mostly accounted for T-cell counts and diversity.

Sequenced here: peripheral blood, sampled 360 days after TCRalphabeta/CD19-depleted stem cell transplant. Receptor source: a female patient aged 2-9 years who had a stem cell transplant for Fanconi anemia, so the T cells may come from the graft donor.

The sample holds many counts of this clonotype. The V and J genes are TRBV27 and TRBJ2-3; tentatively, D is TRBD2 (6 bases). CDR3 length: 15 amino acids. Trimming removed 3 bases from V and 2 bases from J, with 12 bases in between. The germline CDR1 and CDR2 sequences are MNHEY and SMNVEV (reference sequence). The CDR3 region is CASSLQGLDTDTQYF. DNA of the CDR3: TGTGCCAGCAGTTTGCAGGGACTTGACACAGATACGCAGTATTTT.

This clonotype was observed at least ten times. V is TRBV5-1 and J is TRBJ2-1, with TRBD1 identical over 7 bases. Germline CDR1 SGHRS, CDR2 YFSETQ. Trimming cost V 1 base and J 5 bases; bases outside gene matches: 9. The CDR3 extends over 16 amino acids. Here the CDR3 reads CASSLFLRGFDNEQFF. The CDR3 DNA reads TGCGCCAGCAGCTTGTTTCTCAGGGGGTTCGACAATGAGCAGTTCTTC. Complete variable domain (other parts from reference TRBV5-1 and TRBJ2-1): KAGVTQTPRYLIKTRGQQVTLSCSPISGHRSVSWYQQTPGQGLQFLFEYFSETQRNKGNFPGRFSGRQFSNSRSEMNVSTLELGDSALYLCASSLFLRGFDNEQFFGPGTRLTVL.

This clonotype turned up a few times. The chain couples TRBV5-8 to TRBJ2-7; 12 nucleotides line up with TRBD2. Germline assignment: CDR1 SGHTS and CDR2 YDEGEE. The CDR3 is 18 amino acids. Unmatched junction bases numbered 13, after V lost 3 bases and J lost 3 bases. This chain's CDR3 is CASSSFLAGGDVFYEQYF. The CDR3 DNA is TGTGCCAGCAGCTCTTTCCTAGCGGGAGGGGACGTCTTCTACGAGCAGTACTTC.

This clonotype was observed many times. The chain recombines TRBV5-1 with TRBJ2-7; 11 nucleotides align to TRBD2. CDR1 is SGHRS, CDR2 YFSETQ, per germline. The ends lost 4 bases at V and 3 bases at J; junction bases unmatched: 6. The CDR3 is 15 amino acids. The CDR3 spells CASSPGTSGFYEQYF. The CDR3 nucleotides are TGCGCCAGCAGCCCCGGGACTAGCGGCTTCTACGAGCAGTACTTC. Together with reference TRBV5-1 and TRBJ2-7, the CDR3 gives the full variable domain: KAGVTQTPRYLIKTRGQQVTLSCSPISGHRSVSWYQQTPGQGLQFLFEYFSETQRNKGNFPGRFSGRQFSNSRSEMNVSTLELGDSALYLCASSPGTSGFYEQYFGPGTRLTVT.

The genes are TRBV5-4 and TRBJ2-7, with D possibly being TRBD1 (5 bases). The ends were cut back, 4 bases at V and 2 bases at J, with 13 bases in the middle. Germline loops: CDR1 SGHNT, CDR2 YYREEE (reference sequence). There are 14 residues in the CDR3. CDR3 in amino acids: CASSATVQTYEQYF. As DNA, the CDR3 is TGTGCCAGCAGCGCGACAGTTCAAACCTACGAGCAGTACTTC.